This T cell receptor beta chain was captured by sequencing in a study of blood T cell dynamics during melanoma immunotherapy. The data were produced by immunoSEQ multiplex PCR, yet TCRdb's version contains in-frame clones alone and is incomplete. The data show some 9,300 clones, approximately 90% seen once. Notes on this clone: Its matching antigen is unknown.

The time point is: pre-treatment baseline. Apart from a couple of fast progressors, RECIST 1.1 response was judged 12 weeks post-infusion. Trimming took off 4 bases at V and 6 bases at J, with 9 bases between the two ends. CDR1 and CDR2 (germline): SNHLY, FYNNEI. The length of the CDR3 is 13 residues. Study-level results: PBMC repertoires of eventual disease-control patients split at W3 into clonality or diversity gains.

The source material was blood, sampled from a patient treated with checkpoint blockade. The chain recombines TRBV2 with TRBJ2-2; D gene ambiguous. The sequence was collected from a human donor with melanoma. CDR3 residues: CASSVGLAGELFF. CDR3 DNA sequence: TGTGCCAGCAGTGTAGGGTTAGCCGGGGAGCTGTTTTTT.